Below, 30 T cell receptor beta chains from the same sample are listed, as sequenced in a study of blood T cell repertoires in COVID-19 (dated by TCRdb to 2018 to 2020). Libraries were prepared through the immunoSEQ multiplex PCR assay. This is the immuneACCESS table as TCRdb keeps it, with only in-frame sequences that have V and J called. A part of the clones is gone; compared with another copy, unresolved V genes explain less than half, and the rest is unexplained. Within this sample are fewer than 200,000 clones, with around 87% of them counted one time only. Jointly, the top ten make up around 12% of the sample. The sequencing sample was made of peripheral blood. The receptors come from a woman aged 70-85 years with COVID-19, enrolled during active disease.

The gene calls are TRBV4-1 and TRBJ2-5; 9 bases map to TRBD2. The CDR3 consists of 17 residues. Germline CDR1 MGHRA, CDR2 YSYEKL. With V trimmed by 2 bases and J by 1 base, 8 bases remained unmatched. CDR3 bases: TGCGCCAGCAGCCAATACAGTCTAGCGGGACCCCAAGAGACCCAGTACTTC. Its protein product is CASSQYSLAGPQETQYF.

The CDR3 region is CASSFKRAYNEQFF. CDR3 nucleotide sequence: TGTGCCAGCAGTTTTAAGAGGGCCTACAATGAGCAGTTCTTC. The J gene is TRBJ2-1, the V gene TRBV28; a weak D match, TRBD2 (5 bases). There are 14 residues in the CDR3. Germline CDR1 reads MDHEN; CDR2 reads SYDVKM. Trimming pared 3 bases from V and 2 bases from J, leaving 8 bases between.

The V and J genes are TRBV6-6 and TRBJ1-1, with TRBD1 identical over 9 bases. V trimming: 7 bases; J trimming: 1 base; junction bases outside the gene matches: 4. Germline V gene data show CDR1 as MNHNY and CDR2 as SVGAGI (reference sequence). This CDR3 spans 14 amino acids. Here the CDR3 reads CASISGQGNTEAFF. The CDR3, as DNA: TGTGCCAGCATTTCGGGACAGGGGAACACTGAAGCTTTCTTT.

This sequence joins TRBV5-1 and TRBJ2-3; TRBD2 matches at 7 bases. The CDR3 loop spans 12 amino acids. Germline values: CDR1 SGHRS, CDR2 YFSETQ. The trim removed 4 bases at V and 9 bases at J, leaving 5 bases unmatched. The CDR3 DNA reads as TGCGCCAGCAGCCAGGGAGGGCCCACGCAGTATTTT. This codes for CASSQGGPTQYF.

This clone was detected a few times. The rearrangement links TRBV2 to TRBJ1-1; D remains unclear. The CDR3 runs to 13 residues. Trimming removed 5 bases at V and 3 bases at J, with 10 bases between. CDR1 is SNHLY and CDR2 is FYNNEI in the germline V gene. CDR3 in amino acids: CASSSLEDTEAFF. CDR3 DNA sequence: TGTGCCAGCAGTTCTCTGGAGGACACTGAAGCTTTCTTT.

The V gene is TRBV7-9, the J gene TRBJ1-4, with unresolved D. Between the trimmed V and J ends, which lost 4 bases and 0 bases, there was a span of 18 bases. Germline V gives CDR1 SEHNR, CDR2 FQNEAQ (reference sequence). CDR3 length equals 18 residues. Written as DNA, the CDR3 is TGTGCCAGCAGCTCACCGACTAGCGAAGTTGCAACTAATGAAAAACTGTTTTTT. This gives the protein CASSSPTSEVATNEKLFF.

This clone appeared a single time. CDR3 in amino acids: CAWRLAGVGEQYF. The CDR3 DNA reads TGTGCCTGGAGGCTAGCGGGAGTCGGCGAGCAGTACTTC. This chain links TRBV30 with TRBJ2-7; 10 bases fit TRBD2. CDR1 and CDR2 from the germline V gene are GTSNPN and SVGIG (reference sequence). CDR3 length: 13 amino acids. Germline trimming cut 3 bases from V and 6 bases from J; bases unmatched to any gene: 5.

The genes are TRBV24-1 and TRBJ1-5, with D possibly TRBD1 on 6 matching bases. V was clipped by 3 bases and J by 5 bases, with 13 bases between them. The germline gives CDR1 KGHDR, CDR2 SFDVKD. The CDR3 is 15 residues long. DNA for the CDR3: TGTGCCACCAGTGATCCACAGGGTATAGATCAGCCCCAGCATTTT. This translates into CATSDPQGIDQPQHF.

The chain is built from TRBV11-3 and TRBJ2-6; TRBD2 is a possible D gene (6 bases). Germline V gene lookup returns CDR1 SGHNT and CDR2 YENEEA. Trimming cost V 5 bases and J 10 bases, with 15 bases left between them. The CDR3 sequence is 14 residues long. Here the CDR3 reads CASSPRGLGNVLTF. CDR3 DNA sequence: TGTGCCAGCAGCCCCCGGGGACTGGGGAACGTCCTGACTTTC.

The rearrangement links TRBV28 to TRBJ1-1; D is uncertain. The CDR3 consists of 14 residues. Germline CDR1 reads MDHEN; CDR2 reads SYDVKM. With 7 bases removed from V and 0 bases from J, the gap between germline ends came to 12 bases. In nucleotides, the CDR3 is TGTGCCAGCACCACCGGCGGGGTGAACACTGAAGCTTTCTTT. Residues: CASTTGGVNTEAFF.

This chain joins TRBV5-5 and TRBJ1-2; D might be TRBD1 (6 bases). Per germline, CDR1 SGHKS and CDR2 YYEKEE (reference sequence). Deletions cut 0 bases from V and 0 bases from J, with 6 bases between. The CDR3 contains 14 residues. The CDR3 loop reads CASSLGTANYGYTF. CDR3 nucleotides: TGTGCCAGCAGCTTGGGGACAGCTAACTATGGCTACACCTTC.

The rearrangement links TRBV12-3 or TRBV12-4 to TRBJ1-2, with 7 bases aligning to TRBD1. V shed 6 bases and J 7 bases; nucleotides not matched to a gene: 5. CDR3 size: 12 residues. CDR3 sequence reads: CASSSDRPGYTF. In DNA, the CDR3 is TGTGCCAGCAGCTCGGACAGGCCTGGCTACACCTTC.

This chain connects TRBV11-3 to TRBJ2-2; 10 nucleotides align to TRBD1. Germline V lookup: CDR1 SGHNT, CDR2 YENEEA. Germline trimming cut 3 bases from V and 5 bases from J; bases unmatched to any gene: 3. There are 15 residues in the CDR3. The CDR3 region is CASSFRDRGTGELFF. For the CDR3, the DNA is TGTGCCAGCAGCTTCCGGGACAGGGGTACCGGGGAGCTGTTTTTT. Full variable domain (remainder filled in from reference TRBV11-3 and TRBJ2-2): EAGVVQSPRYKIIEKKQPVAFWCNPISGHNTLYWYLQNLGQGPELLIRYENEEAVDDSQLPKDRFSAERLKGVDSTLKIQPAELGDSAVYLCASSFRDRGTGELFFGEGSRLTVL.

The CDR3 here is CASSSSGTTYEQYF. In DNA, the CDR3 is TGTGCCAGCAGCTCTAGCGGGACGACCTACGAGCAGTACTTC. The rearrangement uses TRBV11-3 and TRBJ2-7; 9 bases agree with TRBD2. The CDR3 totals 14 residues. The V gene's germline CDR1 is SGHNT and CDR2 YENEEA. Trimming took 4 bases from V and 2 from J; bases not matched to a gene: 3.

The V call is TRBV20-1, the J call TRBJ2-5; TRBD1 aligns across 7 bases. Per germline, CDR1 DFQATT and CDR2 SNEGSKA (reference sequence). CDR3 length: 13 residues. V trimming: 3 bases; J trimming: 5 bases; junction bases outside the gene matches: 6. Here the CDR3 reads CSASTGTDETQYF. The CDR3 DNA follows: TGCAGTGCTAGTACCGGGACAGATGAGACCCAGTACTTC.

J is TRBJ2-2 and V is TRBV9, with TRBD2 identical over 7 bases. The CDR3 has 14 residues. The ends lost 4 bases at V and 7 bases at J; junction bases unmatched: 7. Germline assignment: CDR1 SGDLS and CDR2 YYNGEE. Here the CDR3 DNA reads TGTGCCAGCAGCCCCCGGGGCGGGAGCGGGGAGCTGTTTTTT. Translating it yields CASSPRGGSGELFF.

The V and J genes are TRBV9 and TRBJ2-3, with 7 nucleotides matching TRBD2. Trimming removed 0 bases from V and 9 bases from J; junction bases left unmatched: 7. The CDR3 spans 14 residues. The germline V gene has CDR1 SGDLS and CDR2 YYNGEE. CDR3 DNA sequence: TGTGCCAGCAGCGTAGGGGCGGGAGCGGCGACGCAGTATTTT. Translating it yields CASSVGAGAATQYF.

The chain has TRBV5-1 and TRBJ2-1; D gene unclear. The V and J ends lost 1 base and 3 bases respectively, with 5 bases between them. Per germline, CDR1 SGHRS and CDR2 YFSETQ. CDR3 size: 13 residues. CDR3 coding DNA: TGCGCCAGCAGCTTGCCTAACTACAATGAGCAGTTCTTC. It specifies CASSLPNYNEQFF. Variable domain in full (rest from reference TRBV5-1 and TRBJ2-1): KAGVTQTPRYLIKTRGQQVTLSCSPISGHRSVSWYQQTPGQGLQFLFEYFSETQRNKGNFPGRFSGRQFSNSRSEMNVSTLELGDSALYLCASSLPNYNEQFFGPGTRLTVL.

The chain links TRBV19 to TRBJ1-1; a possible D gene is TRBD1 (5 bases). The CDR3 runs to 14 residues. V was clipped by 5 bases and J by 3 bases, with 13 bases between them. Germline CDR1 and CDR2: LNHDA and SQIVND (reference sequence). The CDR3 loop reads CASSVQVSDTEAFF. The CDR3 DNA reads as TGTGCCAGTAGTGTACAGGTCTCGGACACTGAAGCTTTCTTT. Supplemented by reference TRBV19 and TRBJ1-1, the full variable domain reads DGGITQSPKYLFRKEGQNVTLSCEQNLNHDAMYWYRQDPGQGLRLIYYSQIVNDFQKGDIAEGYSVSREKKESFPLTVTSAQKNPTAFYLCASSVQVSDTEAFFGQGTRLTVV.

The rearrangement joins TRBV12-3 or TRBV12-4 to TRBJ2-3; D is perhaps TRBD2 (5 bases). Between the trimmed V and J ends, which lost 6 bases and 4 bases, there was a span of 5 bases. This CDR3 comprises 11 residues. The CDR3 sequence is CASRRADTQYF. CDR3 DNA: TGTGCCAGCAGGAGGGCAGATACGCAGTATTTT.

In DNA, the CDR3 is TGTGCCAGCAGCTTGGGACAGCCCTATGGCTACACCTTC. As protein: CASSLGQPYGYTF. The genes are TRBV5-4 and TRBJ1-2; a possible D gene is TRBD1 (5 bases). The CDR3 consists of 13 residues. V lost 0 bases to trimming and J lost 4 bases, with 7 bases between them. CDR1 is SGHNT and CDR2 is YYREEE in the germline V gene (reference sequence).

In its sample, this clone was seen once. The chain joins TRBV27 to TRBJ2-2; D uncertain. This CDR3 is built from 12 residues. Trimming left V 6 bases short and J 4 bases short, with 6 bases between. Germline CDR1 is MNHEY and CDR2 is SMNVEV (reference sequence). CDR3 in DNA: TGTGCCAGCAGCCTGCGCACCGGGGAGCTGTTTTTT. Residues: CASSLRTGELFF.

The V call is TRBV28, the J call TRBJ1-2; D may be TRBD1 (6 bases). V gave up 7 bases and J gave up 4 bases, with 19 bases separating them. From germline, CDR1 is MDHEN and CDR2 SYDVKM. The CDR3 runs 15 residues. The CDR3, as DNA: TGTGCCAGCACCATTACCCAACAGGGAGCCTATGGCTACACCTTC. Translated: CASTITQQGAYGYTF.

This chain joins TRBV18 and TRBJ2-2; unclear D gene. The length of the CDR3 is 15 residues. Trimming stripped 4 bases from V and 3 bases from J, with 12 bases between. Germline values: CDR1 KGHSH, CDR2 LQKENI. CDR3 sequence: CASSRARQDTGELFF. The CDR3 DNA is TGTGCCAGCTCACGGGCCCGGCAGGACACCGGGGAGCTGTTTTTT.

CDR3 bases: TGTGCCAGCAGCCAAGGACAAAATCTCCGGGAGCTGTTTTTT. Translating gives CASSQGQNLRELFF. This chain links TRBV5-4 with TRBJ2-2, with D possibly being TRBD1 (5 bases). CDR3 length: 14 residues. Germline-derived CDR1 and CDR2 are SGHNT and YYREEE (reference sequence). V dropped 4 bases and J dropped 9 bases, with 16 bases sitting between them.

V and J are TRBV7-3 and TRBJ2-1, with 9 nucleotides matching TRBD2. Germline assignment: CDR1 SGHTA and CDR2 FQGTGA. This CDR3 spans 15 amino acids. Germline trimming cut 5 bases from V and 4 bases from J; bases unmatched to any gene: 6. The CDR3 here is CASSAGTSYYNEQFF. The CDR3 bases are TGTGCCAGCAGCGCCGGGACTAGCTATTACAATGAGCAGTTCTTC.

The rearrangement uses TRBV29-1 and TRBJ2-3; TRBD2 matches 12 bases. The CDR3 runs to 13 residues. Germline V gene lookup returns CDR1 SQVTM and CDR2 ANQGSEA. Trimming cost V 5 bases and J 5 bases; bases outside gene matches: 2. CDR3 nucleotide sequence: TGCAGCGTTCTACTAGCGGGAGGAGATACGCAGTATTTT. Residues: CSVLLAGGDTQYF.

This chain joins TRBV7-2 and TRBJ2-1; 9 bases are shared with TRBD2. This CDR3 is 15 amino acids long. CDR1 and CDR2 from the germline V gene are SGHTA and FQGNSA. V lost 4 bases, J lost 6 bases, and 7 bases stayed unmatched. CDR3 nucleotides: TGTGCCAGCAGCTCGCCCGGCGGGAGGGGCAATGAGCAGTTCTTC. This sequence encodes CASSSPGGRGNEQFF.

This rearrangement joins TRBV19 to TRBJ1-2, with 12 bases identical to TRBD1. Germline CDR1 and CDR2: LNHDA and SQIVND (reference sequence). V lost 5 bases, J lost 7 bases, and 2 bases stayed unmatched. The CDR3 is 13 residues long. The CDR3 here is CASSGGQGAGYTF. The CDR3 nucleotides read TGTGCCAGTAGTGGGGGACAGGGGGCTGGCTACACCTTC.

V usage is TRBV7-2 and J usage is TRBJ2-7, with 10 bases identical to TRBD2. The V gene's germline CDR1 is SGHTA and CDR2 FQGNSA. The V segment lost 5 bases and the J segment 1 base; nucleotides outside the gene matches: 8. The CDR3 sequence is 16 residues long. CDR3 amino acids: CASSRVGLAASYEQYF. In DNA, the CDR3 is TGTGCCAGCAGCAGAGTAGGACTAGCGGCTTCCTACGAGCAGTACTTC.